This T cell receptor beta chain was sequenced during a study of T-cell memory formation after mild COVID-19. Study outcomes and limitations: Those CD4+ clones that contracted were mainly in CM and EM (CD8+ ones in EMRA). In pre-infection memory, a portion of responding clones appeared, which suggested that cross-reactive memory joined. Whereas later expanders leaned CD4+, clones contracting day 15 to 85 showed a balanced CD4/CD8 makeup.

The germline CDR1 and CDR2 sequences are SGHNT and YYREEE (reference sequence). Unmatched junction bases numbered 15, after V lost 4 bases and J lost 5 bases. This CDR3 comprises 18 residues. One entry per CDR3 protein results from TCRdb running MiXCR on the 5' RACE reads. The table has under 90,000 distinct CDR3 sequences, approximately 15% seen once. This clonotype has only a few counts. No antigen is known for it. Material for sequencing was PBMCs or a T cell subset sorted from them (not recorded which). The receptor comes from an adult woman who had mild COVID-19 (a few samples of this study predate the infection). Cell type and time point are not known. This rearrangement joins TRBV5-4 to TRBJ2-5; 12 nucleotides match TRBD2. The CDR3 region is CASSKRLLAGGPEETQYF. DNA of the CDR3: TGTGCCAGCAGCAAACGCCTGCTAGCGGGGGGGCCCGAGGAGACCCAGTACTTC. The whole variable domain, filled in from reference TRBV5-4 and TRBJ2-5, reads ETGVTQSPTHLIKTRGQQVTLRCSSQSGHNTVSWYQQALGQGPQFIFQYYREEENGRGNFPPRFSGLQFPNYSSELNVNALELDDSALYLCASSKRLLAGGPEETQYFGPGTRLLVL.